This TCR beta chain was retrieved from a study of cytotoxic CD8 clonotypes in ibrutinib-treated CLL. Across the study: Patients: 11 to 12 relapsed/refractory, under 16 treatment-naive, under 18 IGHV unmutated.

Sequenced by immunoSEQ multiplex PCR; TCRdb stores in-frame clones only, minus some. Here the sample spans 200,000 to 250,000 clones, roughly 74% being singletons. Germline-derived CDR1 and CDR2 are MNHEY and SMNVEV (reference sequence). V was clipped by 6 bases and J by 5 bases; unmatched bases: 8. The CDR3 loop spans 15 amino acids. Frozen-stored PBMCs produced roughly 2 micrograms of genomic DNA for TCR beta libraries. Study-wide results and caveats: Age-matched healthy donor levels were exceeded by baseline clonality, which tracked circulating CD8+ T-cell counts.

With regard to this clone: Antigen: not known.

V usage is TRBV27 and J usage is TRBJ2-7; TRBD2 matches 12 bases. This clonotype was sampled from a human donor with chronic lymphocytic leukemia. Here the sequenced sample was PBMCs, taken after 24 months of ibrutinib treatment. The CDR3 nucleotides read TGTGCCAGCAGGAGGACTAGCGGGACCATCCACGAGCAGTACTTC. Its protein is CASRRTSGTIHEQYF.